This T cell receptor beta chain emerged from a study of Graves' ophthalmopathy and Graves' hyperthyroidism. Hyperthyroidism in these 18- to 65-year-old patients was newly diagnosed, lasting under 2 months. Regarding the study as a whole: Detection in blood was also observed for most expanded thyroid clonotypes above 0.001 frequency.

Amplified material comprised TCR beta CDR3 regions derived from RNA transcripts. First-round RT-PCR used HTBI primers; second-round multiplex PCR followed. TCRdb reprocessed the multiplex PCR reads with MiXCR, giving one entry per CDR3 protein. The sample shows roughly 410,000 distinct CDR3 sequences, approximately 15% of them seen only once. Note on this clonotype: As yet, its antigen is unknown.

Specimen: peripheral blood. The sequence came from a woman between 18 and 29 years old with stable Graves' hyperthyroidism.

The chain's CDR3 is CASSITGTFNSPLHF. CDR3 sequence (DNA): TGTGCCAGCAGCATAACAGGGACCTTCAATTCACCCCTCCACTTT. The chain combines TRBV11-2 with TRBJ1-6; maybe TRBD1 (6 bases). Looked up from germline, CDR1 is SGHAT and CDR2 is FQNNGV. The CDR3 consists of 15 residues. The V gene lost 5 bases and the J gene lost 7 bases, with 15 bases spanning the gap. Variable domain in full (rest from reference TRBV11-2 and TRBJ1-6): EAGVAQSPRYKIIEKRQSVAFWCNPISGHATLYWYQQILGQGPKLLIQFQNNGVVDDSQLPKDRFSAERLKGVDSTLKIQPAKLEDSAVYLCASSITGTFNSPLHFGNGTRLTVT.